The sequence of this T cell receptor (beta chain) was determined in a study of cytomegalovirus exposure and HLA in healthy donors. Study observations and caveats: A later analysis found first-cohort TCR clusters tended to co-occur in the 90 to 150 validation repertoires. Most TCRs appeared rarely, but some public TCRs recurred in many donors. As confirmed in vitro, three CMV-associated chains were specific for CMV antigens.

This clone is a singleton in its sample. As yet, its antigen is unknown. Clones were read by immunoSEQ multiplex PCR, and TCRdb kept only the in-frame ones, dropping some. Of tens of thousands of clones detected, more than 85% appear once; the ten largest clones hold under 7%. The CDR3 has 12 amino acids. Unmatched junction bases numbered 2, after V lost 3 bases and J lost 6 bases. Germline V gene data show CDR1 as KGHSH and CDR2 as LQKENI. The validation cohort, a group of 120 subjects, included the donors and was separate from the roughly 670-subject first cohort. The receptor was derived from a woman under 30 in good health and CMV-seronegative. The chain couples TRBV18 to TRBJ2-7; 7 bases match TRBD1. Source material: PBMCs. The CDR3, as DNA: TGTGCCAGCTCACCGAGGGGGCTCGAGCAGTACGTC. This encodes CASSPRGLEQYV.